One sample yielded the 2 T cell receptor beta chains listed below, sequenced in a study. TCRdb re-called the RT-PCR reads through MiXCR, storing one row per CDR3 protein. In the table there are about 680,000 distinct CDR3 sequences, 14% of which are singletons. What was sequenced was memory CD4+ T cells from blood. The source of these receptors is a female donor in good health, serving as a healthy control.

This clonotype was recorded only once. The chain has TRBV20-1 and TRBJ1-3, with D possibly TRBD1 on 5 matching bases. Germline-derived CDR1 and CDR2 are DFQATT and SNEGSKA (reference sequence). Trimming took 3 bases from V and 5 from J, leaving 11 bases between them. The CDR3 contains 13 residues. The CDR3 DNA follows: TGCAGTGCTAGTGGAGCAGGGAGAAACACCATATATTTT. It is translated as CSASGAGRNTIYF.

This rearrangement joins TRBV30 to TRBJ2-1; D is undetermined. V lost 8 bases, J lost 0 bases, and 14 bases lay in between. Germline V CDR1 and CDR2: GTSNPN, SVGIG (reference sequence). The CDR3 runs to 14 residues. The DNA for the CDR3 is TGTGCCCTGTGGTCGCCCAGCTCCTACAATGAGCAGTTCTTC. It specifies CALWSPSSYNEQFF.